Shown below are 9 T cell receptor beta chains from a single sample sequenced in a study of T cell repertoires in cytomegalovirus infection. TCRdb called the reads again in MiXCR, with one record for every CDR3 protein. This sample yields roughly 120,000 distinct CDR3 sequences, of which about 30% are seen a single time; around 80% belongs to the top ten. These receptors lack a known antigen. The material was CD8+ T cells from cultured PBMCs, obtained from culture after CMV antigen stimulation. Every receptor here comes from a human donor in good health (CMV status not recorded). Some clones in this sample may be carry-over from other donors' samples.

In its sample, this clonotype was seen a few times. The genes are TRBV7-9 and TRBJ2-7; 9 positions match TRBD1. The CDR3 is 15 residues long. Germline V gives CDR1 SEHNR, CDR2 FQNEAQ (reference sequence). V was clipped by 5 bases and J by 3 bases; unmatched bases: 8. This chain's CDR3 is CASSQGQGKSYEQYF. In nucleotides, the CDR3 is TGTGCCAGCAGCCAGGGACAGGGCAAAAGCTACGAGCAGTACTTC. Full variable domain (remainder filled in from reference TRBV7-9 and TRBJ2-7): DTGVSQNPRHKITKRGQNVTFRCDPISEHNRLYWYRQTLGQGPEFLTYFQNEAQLEKSRLLSDRFSAERPKGSFSTLEIQRTEQGDSAMYLCASSQGQGKSYEQYFGPGTRLTVT.

This chain links TRBV4-1 with TRBJ1-1; no definite D call. This CDR3 has 14 amino acids. Germline V lookup: CDR1 MGHRA, CDR2 YSYEKL. Trimming removed 1 base at V and 6 bases at J, with 12 bases between. The chain's CDR3 is CASSQGITPAEAFF. Written as DNA, the CDR3 is TGCGCCAGCAGCCAAGGAATAACACCGGCTGAAGCTTTCTTT.

This clonotype has a handful of counts. The chain joins TRBV19 to TRBJ1-1; D perhaps matches TRBD1 (6 bases). The germline V gene encodes CDR1 LNHDA and CDR2 SQIVND (reference sequence). V lost 5 bases, J lost 5 bases, and 21 bases lay in between. This CDR3 comprises 16 residues. The CDR3 region has the DNA TGTGCCAGTAGTTCCGATGTGGGGGGCTTTGGGACTGAAGCTTTCTTT. Translation gives CASSSDVGGFGTEAFF.

There are many counts of this clonotype. The chain links TRBV7-6 to TRBJ1-5; no clear D gene. Trimming removed 1 base from V and 5 bases from J, with 9 bases in between. The germline gives CDR1 SGHVS, CDR2 FNYEAQ. The CDR3 has 14 residues. DNA for the CDR3: TGTGCCAGCAGCTTAGGCTATGGGGATCAGCCCCAGCATTTT. Translated, it gives CASSLGYGDQPQHF.

Here the CDR3 reads CASETDRGKMAGELFF. DNA for the CDR3: TGTGCCAGCGAAACTGACAGGGGGAAAATGGCCGGGGAGCTGTTTTTT. The chain recombines TRBV12-3 or TRBV12-4 with TRBJ2-2, with TRBD1 identical over 9 bases. There are 16 residues in the CDR3. With V trimmed by 8 bases and J by 6 bases, 13 bases remained unmatched.

This clonotype was detected ten times or more. This chain connects TRBV7-3 to TRBJ1-1, with TRBD1 identical over 9 bases. CDR1 and CDR2 (germline): SGHTA, FQGTGA. This CDR3 contains 14 residues. Unmatched junction bases numbered 3, after V lost 2 bases and J lost 5 bases. The CDR3 DNA follows: TGTGCCAGCAGCTTAGGGACAGGGATGACTGAAGCTTTCTTT. Encoded protein: CASSLGTGMTEAFF. Using reference TRBV7-3 and TRBJ1-1 for the parts outside the CDR3, the full variable domain is GAGVSQTPSNKVTEKGKYVELRCDPISGHTALYWYRQSLGQGPEFLIYFQGTGAADDSGLPNDRFFAVRPEGSVSTLKIQRTERGDSAVYLCASSLGTGMTEAFFGQGTRLTVV.

The chain is built from TRBV2 and TRBJ1-5; D might be TRBD1 (6 bases). From germline, CDR1 is SNHLY and CDR2 FYNNEI. The CDR3 has 14 amino acids. V gave up 3 bases and J gave up 6 bases, with 12 bases separating them. CDR3 sequence (DNA): TGTGCCAGCAGTGATCCGGGGGCGGGTCAGCCCCAGCATTTT. Its translation is CASSDPGAGQPQHF.

This clonotype was counted a few times. The chain has TRBV7-6 and TRBJ1-5; 7 bases map to TRBD1. CDR1 is SGHVS, CDR2 FNYEAQ, per germline. CDR3 length equals 14 residues. V lost 1 base and J lost 5; bases outside the gene matches: 2. CDR3 sequence: CASSLGGQDQPQHF. The CDR3 DNA reads as TGTGCCAGCAGCTTAGGTGGACAGGATCAGCCCCAGCATTTT.

This clonotype was detected ten times or more. This chain uses TRBV28 with TRBJ1-2; D is possibly TRBD1 (6 bases). The germline V gene encodes CDR1 MDHEN and CDR2 SYDVKM. Between the trimmed V and J ends, which lost 5 bases and 4 bases, there was a span of 11 bases. There are 13 residues in the CDR3. CDR3 in amino acids: CASSNRDLYGYTF. Written as DNA, the CDR3 is TGTGCCAGCAGTAACAGGGACCTCTATGGCTACACCTTC.